One and the same sample provided the 11 T cell receptor beta chains below, sequenced in a study of T cells in Graves' hyperthyroidism and ophthalmopathy. TCR beta CDR3 region amplification was performed from RNA transcripts. Initially, a first-round RT-PCR of the TCR CDR3 employed the HTBI primer set. MiXCR, run by TCRdb on the multiplex PCR reads, gives a single entry per CDR3 protein. The top ten clones hold approximately 13% of a sample with over 350,000 distinct CDR3 sequences, about 14% of them seen once. Sequencing was performed on blood. Every receptor here comes from a man aged 18 to 29 with Graves' ophthalmopathy.

Ten or more counts support this clonotype. V gene TRBV9 combines with J gene TRBJ2-7; D is uncertain. The CDR3 sequence is 13 residues long. Germline CDR1 and CDR2: SGDLS and YYNGEE. With 3 bases removed from V and 2 bases from J, the gap between germline ends came to 9 bases. This CDR3 reads CASSGERTYEQYF. As DNA, the CDR3 is TGTGCCAGCAGCGGTGAGCGTACCTACGAGCAGTACTTC.

In this sample, this clonotype turned up many times. The chain carries TRBV3-1 and TRBJ1-6; tentative D call: TRBD1 (5 bases). Germline V CDR1 and CDR2: LGHDT, YNNKEL (reference sequence). Trimming took 3 bases from V and 5 from J, leaving 14 bases between them. CDR3 length: 16 residues. The CDR3 spells CASSQDRGPDNSPLHF. As DNA, the CDR3 is TGTGCCAGCAGCCAGGATAGGGGTCCGGATAATTCACCCCTCCACTTT. The full variable domain, with the rest looked up from reference TRBV3-1 and TRBJ1-6, is DTAVSQTPKYLVTQMGNDKSIKCEQNLGHDTMYWYKQDSKKFLKIMFSYNNKELIINETVPNRFSPKSPDKAHLNLHINSLELGDSAVYFCASSQDRGPDNSPLHFGNGTRLTVT.

The table lists this clonotype with many counts. The chain employs TRBV10-3 and TRBJ1-6; 7 bases line up with TRBD1. V was pared by 3 bases and J by 7 bases, with 9 bases of the junction left unmatched. This CDR3 is 16 amino acids long. Germline V CDR1 and CDR2: ENHRY, SYGVKD. DNA of the CDR3: TGTGCCATCAGTGATTCCAGACAGGGACAAAATTCACCCCTCCACTTT. Amino acid sequence: CAISDSRQGQNSPLHF.

This clonotype was seen ten or more times. The gene calls are TRBV5-1 and TRBJ1-2; 8 bases fit TRBD1. Germline CDR1 and CDR2: SGHRS and YFSETQ. Germline trimming cut 3 bases from V and 0 bases from J; bases unmatched to any gene: 4. The CDR3 runs 15 residues. CDR3 in DNA: TGCGCCAGCAGCTCGGGACAGGAACCTAACTATGGCTACACCTTC. Amino acid sequence: CASSSGQEPNYGYTF.

This clonotype has ten or more counts. This chain links TRBV12-3 or TRBV12-4 with TRBJ1-1; TRBD1 is a possible D gene (5 bases). V gave up 7 bases and J gave up 1 base, with 13 bases separating them. This CDR3 contains 14 residues. DNA for the CDR3: TGTGCCAGCAAGCCGGGACTGCAGAACACTGAAGCTTTCTTT. It specifies CASKPGLQNTEAFF.

This clonotype was recorded many times. V is TRBV28 and J is TRBJ1-3, with D uncertain. The CDR3 extends over 16 amino acids. The germline V gene has CDR1 MDHEN and CDR2 SYDVKM. The germline V and J ends were trimmed by 4 bases and 4 bases, with 17 bases remaining between them. The CDR3 reads CASSSARWGFGNTIYF. DNA of the CDR3: TGTGCCAGCAGTTCCGCCCGCTGGGGATTCGGAAACACCATATATTTT.

This clonotype was counted at least ten times. The CDR3 nucleotides read TGTGCCAGCAGCGGCCAGTCTGGCGGGGGGCTTCTAACAGATACGCAGTATTTT. Translation: CASSGQSGGGLLTDTQYF. The chain couples TRBV3-1 to TRBJ2-3, with 8 bases identical to TRBD2. Germline CDR1 is LGHDT and CDR2 is YNNKEL (reference sequence). This CDR3 is 18 amino acids long. J lost 3 bases, V lost 5 bases, and 16 bases had no gene match.

This clonotype was observed many times. CDR3 coding DNA: TGTGCCATCAGGCAGGGTCACACAGATACGCAGTATTTT. This gives the protein CAIRQGHTDTQYF. The gene calls are TRBV10-3 and TRBJ2-3; weak D call: TRBD1 (5 bases). The CDR3 has 13 amino acids. V was cut by 6 bases and J by 2 bases, with 9 bases left in between. Germline loops: CDR1 ENHRY, CDR2 SYGVKD.

V is TRBV9 and J is TRBJ1-2; possible D gene TRBD1, 5 bases. Trimming cost V 0 bases and J 8 bases, with 8 bases left between them. Germline CDR1 reads SGDLS; CDR2 reads YYNGEE. The CDR3 loop spans 12 amino acids. The CDR3, as DNA: TGTGCCAGCAGCGTAGCAGGGCCCGGCTACACCTTC. Amino acid sequence: CASSVAGPGYTF.

Ten or more counts support this clonotype. The chain employs TRBV18 and TRBJ1-4, with TRBD1 identical over 9 bases. CDR1 and CDR2 from the germline V gene are KGHSH and LQKENI. V was pared by 3 bases and J by 6 bases, with 5 bases of the junction left unmatched. This CDR3 is 15 amino acids long. The CDR3 DNA sequence: TGTGCCAGCTCACCGGCGGACAGGGGTGATGAAAAACTGTTTTTT. It codes for CASSPADRGDEKLFF.

In regard to this clonotype: A single base separates this from a much larger clone, so it may be a read error. The chain employs TRBV5-8 and TRBJ1-5, with D unclear. Germline values: CDR1 SGHTS, CDR2 YDEGEE. The CDR3 spans 11 residues. V dropped 0 bases and J dropped 9 bases, with 4 bases sitting between them. CDR3 in amino acids: CASSLVRPQHF. CDR3 coding DNA: TGTGCCAGCAGCTTGGTACGGCCCCAGCATTTT.